The 4 T cell receptor beta chains below all came from one sample that was sequenced in a study of blood T cell repertoires in COVID-19. Assay used: immunoSEQ multiplex PCR; TCRdb lists only in-frame clones, some missing. The table lists about 320,000 clones, roughly 83% of them singletons. The sequenced sample was peripheral blood. These receptors were collected from a woman between 45 and 65 years old with acute or convalescent COVID-19.

V gene TRBV11-3 combines with J gene TRBJ2-4; 10 bases align to TRBD2. The CDR3 extends over 14 amino acids. The germline V gene has CDR1 SGHNT and CDR2 YENEEA. V lost 2 bases and J lost 7; bases outside the gene matches: 2. The CDR3 region is CASSLSSGSNIQYF. The DNA of the CDR3 is TGTGCCAGCAGCTTATCTAGCGGGAGTAACATTCAGTACTTC. Full variable domain (remainder filled in from reference TRBV11-3 and TRBJ2-4): EAGVVQSPRYKIIEKKQPVAFWCNPISGHNTLYWYLQNLGQGPELLIRYENEEAVDDSQLPKDRFSAERLKGVDSTLKIQPAELGDSAVYLCASSLSSGSNIQYFGAGTRLSVL.

The chain has TRBV2 and TRBJ1-1, with TRBD1 identical over 7 bases. Germline lookup yields CDR1 SNHLY and CDR2 FYNNEI. CDR3 size: 13 residues. V lost 6 bases, J lost 0 bases, and 1 base stayed unmatched. DNA for the CDR3: TGTGCCAGCAGACAGGGGATGAACACTGAAGCTTTCTTT. Its translation is CASRQGMNTEAFF.

The V call is TRBV19, the J call TRBJ1-2; tentative D call: TRBD1 (6 bases). This CDR3 comprises 16 residues. V was shortened by 11 bases and J by 4 bases, with 26 bases between the two germline ends. Germline V gene data show CDR1 as LNHDA and CDR2 as SQIVND (reference sequence). This chain's CDR3 is CASKGDKPLHSYGYTF. Here the CDR3 DNA reads TGTGCCTCAAAGGGGGACAAACCACTACATAGCTATGGCTACACCTTC.

The chain employs TRBV7-2 and TRBJ2-7, with TRBD2 matching 10 bases. Germline CDR1 is SGHTA and CDR2 is FQGNSA. This CDR3 comprises 17 residues. J was trimmed by 4 bases and V by 2 bases; bases with no gene match: 11. The CDR3 DNA reads TGTGCCAGCAGCTTAATCTCTAGCGGGAGTAAGTTTTACGAGCAGTACTTC. It codes for CASSLISSGSKFYEQYF.